This T cell receptor (beta chain) derives from a study of blood T cell repertoires in COVID-19. Generated by immunoSEQ multiplex PCR, the TCRdb table keeps only in-frame clones and is missing some. The sample includes about 81,000 clones, 82% seen only once; the top ten take approximately 7.3%. V shed 5 bases and J 4 bases; nucleotides not matched to a gene: 7. Germline V CDR1 and CDR2: SGHTA, FQGNSA. The length of the CDR3 is 14 residues. This clone has just a few counts. This receptor was taken from a human donor in a cohort sampled during active COVID-19. Specimen: peripheral blood. The chain uses TRBV7-2 and TRBJ1-1; TRBD1 matches at 7 bases. The chain's CDR3 is CASSRQGGGTEAFF. CDR3 DNA: TGTGCCAGCAGCCGTCAAGGGGGCGGCACTGAAGCTTTCTTT.